Presented here are 24 T cell receptor beta chains from one specimen sequenced in a study of shared clonotypes between healthy human individuals. Using immunoSEQ multiplex PCR, the repertoire was profiled, and TCRdb retains in-frame clones only, with some absent. Of more than 1,200,000 clones in the sample, around 98.5% were seen once. The source material was naive CD4+ T cells sorted from blood. The sample's subset: CD45RA+ positively selected. The receptors were sampled from a man aged 30 to 45 in good health.

This rearrangement joins TRBV7-2 to TRBJ2-7; D gene uncertain. Trimming removed 4 bases from V and 7 bases from J, with 8 bases in between. Germline lookup yields CDR1 SGHTA and CDR2 FQGNSA. This CDR3 is built from 11 residues. The CDR3 DNA is TGTGCCAGCAGCTGGAAGTTTGAGCAGTACTTC. This gives the protein CASSWKFEQYF. The full variable domain, its missing parts supplied by reference TRBV7-2 and TRBJ2-7, is GAGVSQSPSNKVTEKGKDVELRCDPISGHTALYWYRQSLGQGLEFLIYFQGNSAPDKSGLPSDRFSAERTGGSVSTLTIQRTQQEDSAVYLCASSWKFEQYFGPGTRLTVT.

The chain carries TRBV6-5 and TRBJ2-7, with 11 bases identical to TRBD1. The germline V gene has CDR1 MNHEY and CDR2 SVGAGI. J lost 7 bases, V lost 6 bases, and 11 bases had no gene match. The length of the CDR3 is 15 residues. The CDR3 reads CASSRNGQGAREQYF. In DNA, the CDR3 is TGTGCCAGCAGCCGGAACGGACAGGGGGCGAGAGAGCAGTACTTC.

The chain uses TRBV7-9 and TRBJ2-7; perhaps D is TRBD1 or TRBD2 (5 bases each). The CDR3 totals 19 residues. Deletions cut 5 bases from V and 3 bases from J, with 29 bases between. Germline loops: CDR1 SEHNR, CDR2 FQNEAQ (reference sequence). In DNA form, the CDR3 reads TGTGCCAGCAGCGGTGACCCCCGCTGGGGGACCGAGAGTTTCTACGAGCAGTACTTC. Residues: CASSGDPRWGTESFYEQYF.

The chain uses TRBV7-3 and TRBJ1-1; no firm D call. V was shortened by 3 bases and J by 1 base, with 6 bases between the two germline ends. This CDR3 has 13 amino acids. CDR1 SGHTA and CDR2 FQGTGA come from the germline V gene. This CDR3 is CASSFHRNTEAFF. The CDR3 coding sequence is TGTGCCAGCAGCTTCCACAGGAACACTGAAGCTTTCTTT.

As for this clone: The germline gene is not matched at one end of the junction; a read error may be the cause. The rearrangement joins TRBV7-7 to TRBJ2-5; perhaps D is TRBD1 or TRBD2 (5 bases each). This CDR3 has 15 residues. CDR1 and CDR2 (germline): SSHAT, FNYEAQ (reference sequence). As DNA, the CDR3 is TGTGCTAGCAGCCCCCGGGGCACGCAGGCCCTGACCCAGTACTTC. It specifies CASSPRGTQALTQYF.

The chain combines TRBV28 with TRBJ2-7, with 10 bases lining up with TRBD2. Per the germline V gene, CDR1 is MDHEN and CDR2 is SYDVKM. Germline trimming cut 2 bases from V and 5 bases from J; bases unmatched to any gene: 12. The CDR3 runs to 17 residues. The CDR3: CASSLAPGASGRDEQYF. In DNA, the CDR3 is TGTGCCAGCAGTTTAGCACCGGGGGCTAGCGGGAGAGACGAGCAGTACTTC.

The V gene is TRBV27, the J gene TRBJ2-3; 9 bases line up with TRBD2. Germline V gene lookup returns CDR1 MNHEY and CDR2 SMNVEV (reference sequence). The ends lost 3 bases at V and 3 bases at J; junction bases unmatched: 1. The CDR3 sequence is 14 residues long. The CDR3 region is CASSFSGRTDTQYF. For the CDR3, the DNA is TGTGCCAGCAGTTTTAGCGGGAGAACAGATACGCAGTATTTT.

This clone has just one count. The rearrangement joins TRBV5-1 to TRBJ2-3; D call uncertain. Deletions cut 0 bases from V and 0 bases from J, with 8 bases between. The CDR3 contains 15 residues. Germline V gene sequence: CDR1 SGHRS, CDR2 YFSETQ. CDR3 bases: TGCGCCAGCAGCTTGGAGAGCCTTAGCACAGATACGCAGTATTTT. It codes for CASSLESLSTDTQYF.

The chain carries TRBV5-6 and TRBJ1-3; D may be TRBD1 (5 bases). The CDR3 length is 14 residues. V was trimmed by 7 bases and J by 1 base, leaving 12 bases between them. Germline CDR1 is SGHDT and CDR2 is YYEEEE. CDR3 DNA sequence: TGTGCCAGCGGGAGGGGTAATTCTGGAAACACCATATATTTT. Its protein is CASGRGNSGNTIYF. The full variable domain, with the rest looked up from reference TRBV5-6 and TRBJ1-3, is DAGVTQSPTHLIKTRGQQVTLRCSPKSGHDTVSWYQQALGQGPQFIFQYYEEEERQRGNFPDRFSGHQFPNYSSELNVNALLLGDSALYLCASGRGNSGNTIYFGEGSWLTVV.

The chain recombines TRBV28 with TRBJ2-1, with 8 positions matching TRBD2. Unmatched junction bases numbered 7, after V lost 3 bases and J lost 3 bases. The CDR3 consists of 16 residues. The germline CDR1 and CDR2 sequences are MDHEN and SYDVKM. The CDR3 sequence is CASSFGGGRRYNEQFF. The CDR3 DNA sequence: TGTGCCAGCAGTTTTGGAGGCGGGAGGCGCTACAATGAGCAGTTCTTC.

The rearrangement joins TRBV7-2 to TRBJ2-5; 11 nucleotides align to TRBD2. The V gene end was trimmed by 4 bases and the J gene end by 5 bases; junction bases not matched to a gene: 6. The CDR3 is 15 amino acids. Germline V gene lookup returns CDR1 SGHTA and CDR2 FQGNSA. The CDR3 sequence: CASSSTSGSGETQYF. The DNA for the CDR3 is TGTGCCAGCAGCTCTACTAGCGGGAGTGGGGAGACCCAGTACTTC.

As concerns this clone: Other DNA sequences within the sample encode an identical CDR3. The gene calls are TRBV7-6 and TRBJ2-1, with no clear D. The CDR3 is 16 amino acids. V lost 1 base to trimming and J lost 0 bases, with 10 bases between them. The germline V gene has CDR1 SGHVS and CDR2 FNYEAQ. CDR3 bases: TGTGCCAGCAGCTTAGGGACGGGCAGCTCCTACAATGAGCAGTTCTTC. It codes for CASSLGTGSSYNEQFF.

The chain has TRBV19 and TRBJ1-5, with TRBD1 matching 9 bases. There are 16 residues in the CDR3. V dropped 6 bases and J dropped 4; count of bases not matched to a gene: 10. Germline lookup yields CDR1 LNHDA and CDR2 SQIVND (reference sequence). The CDR3 is CASRAPGTGPNQPQHF. The CDR3 DNA sequence: TGTGCCAGTAGAGCACCCGGGACAGGGCCTAATCAGCCCCAGCATTTT.

This chain uses TRBV19 with TRBJ1-1; no reliable D call. Germline lookup yields CDR1 LNHDA and CDR2 SQIVND (reference sequence). The CDR3 runs 12 residues. The V gene lost 3 bases and the J gene lost 3 bases, with 5 bases spanning the gap. CDR3 nucleotide sequence: TGTGCCAGTAGTATGGGTCACACTGAAGCTTTCTTT. Amino acid sequence: CASSMGHTEAFF.

The rearrangement uses TRBV5-6 and TRBJ2-7, with D hard to call. Deletions cut 5 bases from V and 7 bases from J, with 13 bases between. The CDR3 length is 12 residues. Germline V gene lookup returns CDR1 SGHDT and CDR2 YYEEEE. CDR3 loop: CASSRTAWEQYF. The CDR3 DNA is TGTGCCAGCAGTCGGACCGCTTGGGAGCAGTACTTC.

The J gene is TRBJ2-3, the V gene TRBV5-1; D is unresolved. Germline V gene sequence: CDR1 SGHRS, CDR2 YFSETQ. Trimming took off 4 bases at V and 0 bases at J, with 9 bases between the two ends. This CDR3 has 14 amino acids. Written as DNA, the CDR3 is TGCGCCAGCAGCCCCAATCCTAGCACAGATACGCAGTATTTT. This encodes CASSPNPSTDTQYF. The full variable domain, completed using reference TRBV5-1 and TRBJ2-3, is KAGVTQTPRYLIKTRGQQVTLSCSPISGHRSVSWYQQTPGQGLQFLFEYFSETQRNKGNFPGRFSGRQFSNSRSEMNVSTLELGDSALYLCASSPNPSTDTQYFGPGTRLTVL.

The chain joins TRBV18 to TRBJ2-1, with a weak D call TRBD2 (6 bases). This CDR3 is built from 15 residues. Trimming pared 4 bases from V and 4 bases from J, leaving 14 bases between. Germline CDR1 is KGHSH and CDR2 is LQKENI. CDR3 sequence (DNA): TGTGCCAGCTCACTGGGGACTCTGGGTTACAATGAGCAGTTCTTC. It codes for CASSLGTLGYNEQFF.

The V call is TRBV5-5, the J call TRBJ2-5; D is unclear. The germline V gene encodes CDR1 SGHKS and CDR2 YYEKEE (reference sequence). V shed 1 base and J shed 1 base, with 11 bases lying between them. There are 15 residues in the CDR3. DNA of the CDR3: TGTGCCAGCAGCTTGTTGTTTACAGCCCAAGAGACCCAGTACTTC. Amino acids: CASSLLFTAQETQYF.

In its sample, this clone was seen once. The identical CDR3 is also encoded by other nucleotide sequences in the sample. The gene calls are TRBV9 and TRBJ2-7; 10 bases are a match to TRBD1. V dropped 4 bases and J dropped 1; count of bases not matched to a gene: 2. The germline V gene encodes CDR1 SGDLS and CDR2 YYNGEE. The CDR3 contains 14 residues. The CDR3 sequence is CASSLGQGSYEQYF. The CDR3 coding sequence is TGTGCCAGCAGCTTGGGACAGGGGTCCTACGAGCAGTACTTC.

The CDR3 protein is CASSYRQGNSYEQYF. DNA for the CDR3: TGCGCCAGCAGCTACAGACAGGGGAACTCCTACGAGCAGTACTTC. The V and J genes are TRBV5-1 and TRBJ2-7, with TRBD1 identical over 8 bases. CDR3 length: 15 amino acids. Trimming removed 3 bases from V and 0 bases from J; junction bases left unmatched: 5. Germline V gives CDR1 SGHRS, CDR2 YFSETQ.

V is TRBV7-2 and J is TRBJ2-5; 13 bases are shared with TRBD2. Germline CDR1 reads SGHTA; CDR2 reads FQGNSA. CDR3 length equals 17 residues. The junction had 13 bases not matched to a gene; V was cut back by 3 bases and J by 9 bases. Here the CDR3 reads CASSFTSGRARRVAQYF. The CDR3 DNA is TGTGCCAGCAGCTTCACTAGCGGGAGGGCCCGGAGAGTGGCCCAGTACTTC.

The chain employs TRBV27 and TRBJ2-1, with D tentatively TRBD2 (5 bases). The CDR3 consists of 13 residues. The germline V and J ends were trimmed by 7 bases and 9 bases, with 16 bases remaining between them. Germline loops: CDR1 MNHEY, CDR2 SMNVEV (reference sequence). The CDR3 is CASIRKLGGEQFF. In DNA form, the CDR3 reads TGTGCCAGCATCCGCAAACTAGGTGGTGAGCAGTTCTTC.

The chain uses TRBV6-5 and TRBJ1-2; a possible D gene is TRBD1 (6 bases). The CDR3 covers 14 residues. Germline V CDR1 and CDR2: MNHEY, SVGAGI. Trimming removed 0 bases from V and 6 bases from J, with 11 bases in between. The CDR3 sequence is CASSYSTGNNGYTF. The CDR3 DNA is TGTGCCAGCAGTTACTCTACAGGGAATAATGGCTACACCTTC.

This chain connects TRBV7-8 to TRBJ2-3, with 8 bases matching TRBD1. The trim removed 7 bases at V and 7 bases at J, leaving 19 bases unmatched. The germline gives CDR1 SGHVS, CDR2 FQNEAQ. The CDR3 covers 17 residues. The CDR3 sequence is CASTPRAAGGAWNTQYF. The CDR3 coding sequence is TGTGCCAGCACCCCTAGAGCGGCAGGGGGCGCTTGGAATACGCAGTATTTT.